Detailed here is one TCR beta chain. Germline assignment: CDR1 MNHEY and CDR2 SMNVEV (reference sequence). The CDR3 loop spans 14 amino acids. The data were taken from a study of blood T cell repertoires in COVID-19. In the original processing: Nucleated cell counts were estimated from reference gene primer amplification. Assay used: immunoSEQ multiplex PCR; TCRdb lists only in-frame clones, some missing. V and J calls plus clone size are reproduced from that table; the DNA served to infer D and trimming. The sample gives over 200,000 clones, around 80% of which show up once; 15% to 20% is in the top ten.

The specimen sequenced was peripheral blood. This chain links TRBV27 with TRBJ2-5; D perhaps matches TRBD2 (5 bases). The J call may be mistaken, given a closer DNA end match to TRBJ2-7. The clonotype was recovered from a woman of 80 years or more with active or convalescent COVID-19. The CDR3, as DNA: TGTGCCACCCTTTCTCGGGGTGATAGCTACGAGCAGTACTTC. Translating it yields CATLSRGDSYEQYF.